Each of the 3 T cell receptor beta chains below was sequenced from the same sample in a study of T cells after yellow fever vaccination. TCRdb independently ran MiXCR on the 5' RACE reads; one entry per CDR3 protein. The sample records around 550,000 distinct CDR3 sequences, over 15% being singletons. Sequencing was performed on PBMCs, taken 15 days after the yellow fever booster vaccination. These receptors were taken from a man younger than 40 who received the YFV17D yellow fever vaccine.

The chain combines TRBV5-1 with TRBJ2-3, with a tentative D call TRBD1 (6 bases). This CDR3 has 14 amino acids. In germline, CDR1 is SGHRS, CDR2 YFSETQ. V was trimmed by 4 bases and J by 6 bases, leaving 15 bases between them. CDR3 DNA: TGCGCCAGCAGCAGGAACGGCCAGGGGGATACGCAGTATTTT. Translating it yields CASSRNGQGDTQYF.

This clonotype was detected a few times. The genes are TRBV20-1 and TRBJ2-7; the D gene is possibly TRBD1 (5 bases). This CDR3 region has 12 residues. The germline CDR1 and CDR2 sequences are DFQATT and SNEGSKA (reference sequence). V dropped 5 bases and J dropped 3 bases, with 11 bases sitting between them. As DNA, the CDR3 is TGCAGTGCTGAAACTCAGGGCTACGAGCAGTACTTC. It yields the protein CSAETQGYEQYF.

The chain employs TRBV7-2 and TRBJ2-1, with TRBD2 matching 7 bases. V was clipped by 3 bases and J by 9 bases; unmatched bases: 8. The CDR3 is 14 residues long. Germline values: CDR1 SGHTA, CDR2 FQGNSA. The DNA for the CDR3 is TGTGCCAGCAGCTTTGGGGGAGGGCAGACTGAGCAGTTCTTC. This codes for CASSFGGGQTEQFF.